Each of the 3 T cell receptor beta chains below was sequenced from the same sample in a study of cytomegalovirus exposure and HLA in healthy donors. 60 Vbeta and 13 Jbeta primers were used in PCR. The method was immunoSEQ multiplex PCR; TCRdb's version includes in-frame clones alone and lacks a portion of them. The data show about 200,000 clones, 70% to 80% seen once. Sequenced input: PBMCs. Receptor source: a male donor in good health and CMV-seropositive.

CDR3 amino acids: CSVNGLAGGPGTGELFF. DNA for the CDR3: TGCAGCGTAAACGGACTAGCGGGGGGGCCGGGTACCGGGGAGCTGTTTTTT. The chain has TRBV29-1 and TRBJ2-2, with 15 bases that match TRBD2. This CDR3 contains 17 residues. Trimming removed 6 bases from V and 5 bases from J; junction bases left unmatched: 10. CDR1 and CDR2 (germline): SQVTM, ANQGSEA.

The chain joins TRBV11-2 to TRBJ2-2; unclear D gene. The CDR3 covers 16 residues. Germline loops: CDR1 SGHAT, CDR2 FQNNGV. V was cut by 5 bases and J by 0 bases, with 13 bases left in between. CDR3: CASSPSLRANTGELFF. CDR3 DNA sequence: TGTGCCAGCAGCCCCAGTTTACGGGCGAACACCGGGGAGCTGTTTTTT. Full variable domain (rest looked up from reference TRBV11-2 and TRBJ2-2): EAGVAQSPRYKIIEKRQSVAFWCNPISGHATLYWYQQILGQGPKLLIQFQNNGVVDDSQLPKDRFSAERLKGVDSTLKIQPAKLEDSAVYLCASSPSLRANTGELFFGEGSRLTVL.

The chain links TRBV9 to TRBJ1-2; TRBD1 matches 7 bases. V trimming: 4 bases; J trimming: 4 bases; junction bases outside the gene matches: 13. The germline V gene has CDR1 SGDLS and CDR2 YYNGEE. This CDR3 spans 16 amino acids. This chain's CDR3 is CASSPGTAVPPYGYTF. The CDR3 DNA follows: TGTGCCAGCAGCCCAGGGACAGCGGTGCCCCCCTATGGCTACACCTTC. Combining the CDR3 with reference TRBV9 and TRBJ1-2 gives the whole variable domain DSGVTQTPKHLITATGQRVTLRCSPRSGDLSVYWYQQSLDQGLQFLIQYYNGEERAKGNILERFSAQQFPDLHSELNLSSLELGDSALYFCASSPGTAVPPYGYTFGSGTRLTVV.